The rows below give T cell receptor beta chains drawn from one sample of a study of T cells in Graves' hyperthyroidism and ophthalmopathy. TCRdb re-called the multiplex PCR reads with MiXCR, one entry per CDR3 protein. The table lists about 380,000 distinct CDR3 sequences, about a fifth of them singletons, with roughly two fifths in the top ten. Sequenced input: blood. The source is a man aged 18 to 30 with Graves' ophthalmopathy. Each CDR3 is given with its conserved first and last residue. D genes are given only for firm matches. Size is omitted from some rows. Given values are once, few, many or a class for expanded clones.

. 15 TRBJ2-1 . TRBV7-6 TGTGCCAGCAGCTTGGGCGGGATCGTCGGTAATGAGCAGTTCTTC CASSLGGIVGNEQFF
. 14 TRBJ2-3 TRBD2 TRBV20-1 TGCGGTTGGGCGGGGGGCATGAGCACAGATACGCAGTATTTT CGWAGGMSTDTQYF
. 16 TRBJ2-7 TRBD2 TRBV29-1 TGCAGCGTTGCGCAAAAACTAGCGAGCCCCTCCTACGAGCAGTACTTC CSVAQKLASPSYEQYF
many 20 TRBJ1-3 . TRBV28 TGTGCCGGCCCCCTATACTTGATTTGCCAGGGCGTTCTTGATGGAAACACCATATATTTT CAGPLYLICQGVLDGNTIYF
few 13 TRBJ2-2 . TRBV27 TGTGCCAGCAGTTTATCTTACCTCGGGGAGCTGTTTTTT CASSLSYLGELFF
many 15 TRBJ1-5 TRBD1 TRBV5-5 TGTGCCAGCAGGAGGACAGGGGGCGGAAATCAGCCCCAGCATTTT CASRRTGGGNQPQHF
many 14 TRBJ2-1 . TRBV12-3/TRBV12-4 TGTGCCAGCAGTCTCGGGGGCCCCCGCAATGAGCAGTTCTTC CASSLGGPRNEQFF
. 14 TRBJ1-1 . TRBV3-1 TGTGCCAGCAGCTCCCGGGGAAGTTTCACTGAAGCTTTCTTT CASSSRGSFTEAFF
few 17 TRBJ2-3 . TRBV5-1 TGCGCCAGCAGCCAGGGCTCGCTTCGAGAGACCACAGATACGCAGTATTTT CASSQGSLRETTDTQYF
once 15 TRBJ2-2 TRBD2 TRBV20-1 TGCAGTGCTAGAGAGACTAGCTTGGGCACCGGGGAGCTGCTTTTT CSARETSLGTGELLF
many 13 TRBJ1-2 . TRBV27 TGTGCCAGCAGTTCCGCTTCTAGTTATGGCTACACCTTC CASSSASSYGYTF
. 15 TRBJ2-7 TRBD1 TRBV28 TGTGCCACCAGTGACACCGGGACAGGGGGCGACGAGCAGTACTTC CATSDTGTGGDEQYF
few 13 TRBJ2-1 . TRBV7-3 TGTGCCAGCAGCTTAACTGGGGTTGGCGAGCAGTTCTTC CASSLTGVGEQFF
once 15 TRBJ2-7 TRBD1 TRBV7-9 TGTGCCAGCAGCATCCGGACAGGGGCTTTTGGCGAGCAGTACTTC CASSIRTGAFGEQYF
few 14 TRBJ1-5 . TRBV18 TGTGCCAGCTCACCACCGTCGGGCAATCAGCCCCAGCATTTT CASSPPSGNQPQHF
. 15 TRBJ2-1 . TRBV5-6 TGTGCCAGCAGCTTGCCAGGATTCATTCTCGGGGAGCAGTTCTTC CASSLPGFILGEQFF
many 17 TRBJ1-5 TRBD1 TRBV15 TGTGCCACCAGCCCCAGACCGGGACAGGGCCGGAGCGAGCCCCAGCATTTT CATSPRPGQGRSEPQHF
many 15 TRBJ1-2 . TRBV3-1 TGTGCCAGCAGCCAAGTGGGACGTGTTGACTATGGCTACACCTTC CASSQVGRVDYGYTF
. 14 TRBJ2-3 TRBD2 TRBV6-2/TRBV6-3 TGTGCCAGCAGTTACGGACTAGCGGGGGATACGCAGTATTTT CASSYGLAGDTQYF
. 15 TRBJ2-5 . TRBV11-2 TGTGCCAGCAGCTTAGATAAGGGACCGCAAGAGACCCAGTACTTC CASSLDKGPQETQYF
few 14 TRBJ2-7 . TRBV5-6 TGTGCCAGCAGCGATTATTCGACAGCCTACGAGCAGTACTTC CASSDYSTAYEQYF
few 14 TRBJ1-4 . TRBV20-1 TGCAGTGCTAGGCCGGCCCGGAGGGGGGAAAAACTGTTTTTT CSARPARRGEKLFF
few 15 TRBJ2-5 . TRBV4-2 TGTGCCAGCAGCCAGACTGACGGGGTGGGTGAGACCCAGTACTTC CASSQTDGVGETQYF
. 14 TRBJ1-6 . TRBV25-1 TGTGCCAGCAGTGAGGTAGGGTGGAATTCACCCCTCCACTTT CASSEVGWNSPLHF
many 14 TRBJ1-1 TRBD1 TRBV6-1 TGTGCCAGCAGTGGCGACAGGGCCCCCCGCCAAGCTTTCTTT CASSGDRAPRQAFF
. 15 TRBJ2-3 TRBD1 TRBV9 TGTGCCAGCAGCCCTCACATAGACAGGGCGGATACGCAGTATTTT CASSPHIDRADTQYF
many 14 TRBJ1-4 . TRBV12-3/TRBV12-4 TGTGCCAGCAGTCGACTAAACCGACGGGAAAAACTGTTTTTT CASSRLNRREKLFF
many 16 TRBJ1-2 . TRBV5-1 TGCGCCAGCAGCTTGTACGCGACAGGTTATAACTATGGCTACACCTTC CASSLYATGYNYGYTF
many 16 TRBJ2-2 TRBD2 TRBV11-2 TGTGCCAGCAGCTTACTAGCGGGGGGAAACACCGGGGAGCTGTTTTTT CASSLLAGGNTGELFF
few 14 TRBJ1-2 TRBD1 TRBV5-4 TGTGCCAGCAACCCGGACAGGGCGATCTATGGCTACACCTTC CASNPDRAIYGYTF
many 14 TRBJ2-7 TRBD2 TRBV20-1 TGCAGTGCAAGTTCGGGACTATCACCTTACGAGCAGTACTTC CSASSGLSPYEQYF
few 16 TRBJ2-7 TRBD1 TRBV28 TGTGCCAGCAGTTCAAACAGGGGTGTGTGGGGCTACGAGCAGTACTTC CASSSNRGVWGYEQYF
. 16 TRBJ2-7 TRBD1 TRBV5-1 TGCGCCAGCAGCCCGGAGGCCGGGACAGGGTCCTACGAGCAGTACTTC CASSPEAGTGSYEQYF
. 13 TRBJ1-2 . TRBV6-1 TGTGCCAGCAGTGGCCGAACAGGAATTGGCTACACCTTC CASSGRTGIGYTF
many 15 TRBJ2-2 . TRBV20-1 TGCAGTGCTAGAGCGGACCACAGGGACACCGGGGAGCTGTTTTTT CSARADHRDTGELFF
. 17 TRBJ1-5 . TRBV19 TGTGCCAGTAGTTCTACCTTGGGGGTAGTTAGCAATCAGCCCCAGCATTTT CASSSTLGVVSNQPQHF
many 16 TRBJ2-7 TRBD2 TRBV7-2 TGTGCCAGCAGCTTAGCGGCGGGGGGTAGCTCCTACGAGCAGTACTTC CASSLAAGGSSYEQYF
many 17 TRBJ2-6 TRBD1 TRBV6-6 TGTGCCAGCAGTTACTGGACAGGGGGCTCTGGGGCCAACGTCCTGACTTTC CASSYWTGGSGANVLTF
. 16 TRBJ2-3 . TRBV9 TGTGCCAGCAGCTCCCGCTCGGCAGGACCGGCAGATACGCAGTATTTT CASSSRSAGPADTQYF
few 15 TRBJ2-3 . TRBV5-1 TGCGCCAGCAGCTTGGAAGGACACACCACAGATACGCAGTATTTT CASSLEGHTTDTQYF
many 15 TRBJ1-1 TRBD1 TRBV10-3 TGTGCCATCGCTTCCGGGACAGAGACGAACACTGAAGCTTTCTTT CAIASGTETNTEAFF
many 14 TRBJ2-1 TRBD2 TRBV12-3/TRBV12-4 TGTGCCAGCAGTGCGGGGGTAGAGAACAATGAGCAGTTCTTC CASSAGVENNEQFF
. 13 TRBJ1-5 . TRBV5-1 TGCGCCAGCAGCGTCTTCCCGGGGCAGCCCCAGCATTTT CASSVFPGQPQHF
many 15 TRBJ2-3 . TRBV5-6 TGTGCCAGCAGCTTGTACGACCAGCACACAGATACGCAGTATTTT CASSLYDQHTDTQYF
few 17 TRBJ2-2 TRBD2 TRBV7-9 TGTGCCAGCAGCTTATTAGCGGGGGCCCTGGTATCCGGGGAGCTGTTTTTT CASSLLAGALVSGELFF
few 11 TRBJ1-1 . TRBV28 TGTGCCAGCAGGGAGATGGGTGAAGCTTTCTTT CASREMGEAFF
. 14 TRBJ2-3 . TRBV3-1 TGTGCCAGCAGCCAAGAGGGAAGCACAGATACGCAGTATTTT CASSQEGSTDTQYF
. 15 TRBJ1-2 . TRBV9 TGTGCCAGCAGCGTAGAAGGGTTAGATAACTATGGCTACACCTTC CASSVEGLDNYGYTF
. 15 TRBJ1-1 . TRBV5-1 TGCGCCAGCAGCCGCTCGCAGGGGTCGAACACTGAAGCTTTCTTT CASSRSQGSNTEAFF
many 15 TRBJ2-7 TRBD2 TRBV7-9 TGTGCCAGCAGCCCGACTAGCGGGGCAGCCTACGAGCAGTACTTC CASSPTSGAAYEQYF